Sequencing of this TCR beta chain was carried out in a study of cytomegalovirus exposure and HLA in healthy donors. Both 60 Vbeta primers and 13 Jbeta primers went into the PCR. TCRdb's copy holds only in-frame clones and misses some; the assay was immunoSEQ multiplex PCR. The data hold 100,000 to 120,000 clones, with more than 60% observed a single time. Points from the study as a whole: Despite most TCR sequences being rare, some public TCRs occurred in many donors. Common viral pathogens were later found to be apparently linked to several of the most significant clusters.

Worth noting for this clone: Its antigen is not identified.

This TCR derives from a man aged 25 to 45 in good health and CMV-seronegative. The sample was PBMCs.

CDR3 nucleotide sequence: TGTGCCAGCAGCCTAGCGGGGTGGGGTACGCAGTATTTT. Its protein is CASSLAGWGTQYF. The gene calls are TRBV6-5 and TRBJ2-3; 9 nucleotides agree with TRBD2. V lost 6 bases and J lost 8; bases outside the gene matches: 6. The CDR3 runs 13 residues. Germline assignment: CDR1 MNHEY and CDR2 SVGAGI.